The T cell receptor beta chain described here comes from a study of beta chain features in type 1 diabetes. Study-wide results and caveats: Equally in patients and controls, shorter templates might have been favored by PCR.

Of the isolated RNA, all was reverse transcribed, and so the sequenced material was expressed TCRB transcripts. Method: immunoSEQ multiplex PCR; TCRdb's copy keeps in-frame clones and lacks some. The repertoire holds a few hundred thousand clones, with 25% to 30% as singletons. Each of the sorted populations had a purity greater than 95%. This CDR3 contains 15 residues. Germline V CDR1 and CDR2: WNHNN, SYGVQD (reference sequence). With 0 bases clipped from V and 8 bases from J, the junction kept 8 bases outside the gene matches. As concerns this clone: As yet, its antigen is unknown.

The chain joins TRBV10-1 to TRBJ2-3; 7 bases line up with TRBD2. The clonotype originates from a man aged 30 to 39 in good health. The sample was central memory CD4+ T cells from blood. CDR3: CASSESDGGSATQYF. CDR3 coding DNA: TGCGCCAGCAGTGAGTCTGACGGGGGGTCGGCTACGCAGTATTTT.